This T cell receptor beta chain was documented in a study of yellow fever vaccine responses in identical twins. General study points: In identical twins, vaccine T cell responses appeared partly shared and partly individual.

In this sample, this clonotype turned up once. Its cognate antigen is unknown. Using its own MiXCR run on the RT-PCR reads, TCRdb lists one record per CDR3 protein. The table lists about 4,300 distinct CDR3 sequences, roughly 86% of them singletons. CDR1 is SEHNR and CDR2 is FQNEAQ in the germline V gene (reference sequence). Trimming pared 8 bases from V and 0 bases from J, leaving 14 bases between. The CDR3 totals 15 residues. The rearrangement uses TRBV7-9 and TRBJ2-4; D is unresolved. The clonotype originates from a woman between 18 and 29 years old who received the yellow fever vaccine. Sequences were derived from T cells from blood (PBMCs), unsorted or a sorted subset (not recorded which), sampled before or after yellow fever vaccination (not recorded which). CDR3 bases: TGTGCCAGCGGCGCGGCAGAGTTAGCCAAAAACATTCAGTACTTC. This sequence encodes CASGAAELAKNIQYF.